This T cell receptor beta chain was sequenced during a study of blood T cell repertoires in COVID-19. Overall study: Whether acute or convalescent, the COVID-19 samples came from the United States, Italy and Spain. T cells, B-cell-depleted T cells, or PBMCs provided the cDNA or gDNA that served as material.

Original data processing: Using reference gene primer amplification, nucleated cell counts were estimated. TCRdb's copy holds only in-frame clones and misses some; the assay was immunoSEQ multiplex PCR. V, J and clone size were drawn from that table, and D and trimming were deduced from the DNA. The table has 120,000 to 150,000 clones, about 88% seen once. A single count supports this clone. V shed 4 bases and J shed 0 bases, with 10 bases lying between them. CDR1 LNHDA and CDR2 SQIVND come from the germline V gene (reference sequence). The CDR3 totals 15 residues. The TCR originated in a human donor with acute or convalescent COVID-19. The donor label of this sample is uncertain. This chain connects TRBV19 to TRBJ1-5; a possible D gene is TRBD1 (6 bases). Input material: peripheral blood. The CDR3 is CASSTQGYSNQPQHF. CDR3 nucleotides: TGTGCCAGTAGTACTCAGGGGTATAGCAATCAGCCCCAGCATTTT.